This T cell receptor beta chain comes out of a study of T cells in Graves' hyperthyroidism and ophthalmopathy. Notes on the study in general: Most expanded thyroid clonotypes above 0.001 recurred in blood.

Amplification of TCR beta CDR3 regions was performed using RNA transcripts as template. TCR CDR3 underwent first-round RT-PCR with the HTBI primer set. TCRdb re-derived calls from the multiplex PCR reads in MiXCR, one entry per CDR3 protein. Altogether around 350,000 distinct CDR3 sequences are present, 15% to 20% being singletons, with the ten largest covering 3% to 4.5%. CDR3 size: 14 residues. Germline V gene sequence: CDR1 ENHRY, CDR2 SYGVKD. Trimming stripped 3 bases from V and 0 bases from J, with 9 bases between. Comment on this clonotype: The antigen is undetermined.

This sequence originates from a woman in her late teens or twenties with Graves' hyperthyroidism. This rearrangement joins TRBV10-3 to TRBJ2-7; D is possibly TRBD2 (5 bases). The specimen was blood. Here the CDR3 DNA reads TGTGCCATCAGTGAAAGCGGAAGCTCCTACGAGCAGTACTTC. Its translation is CAISESGSSYEQYF.